The 23 T cell receptor beta chains below come from one sample, sequenced in a study of technical replicates of blood from several donors. Using immunoSEQ multiplex PCR, the repertoire was profiled, and TCRdb retains in-frame clones only, with some absent. The sample lists 85,000 to 100,000 clones; around 94% were seen once. Sequencing was carried out using T cells isolated from PBMCs. These receptors all stem from a human donor in good health.

This sequence joins TRBV6-4 and TRBJ2-2; D is perhaps TRBD1 (6 bases). V lost 5 bases and J lost 5, with 9 bases in between. Germline loops: CDR1 MRHNA, CDR2 SNTAGT. The CDR3 length is 13 residues. The CDR3 bases are TGTGCCAGCAGTCAAACAGGGACCGGGGAGCTGTTTTTT. The encoded protein is CASSQTGTGELFF.

This chain joins TRBV6-1 and TRBJ1-6; D unclear. CDR1 and CDR2 (germline): MNHNS, SASEGT. The V end was cut by 7 bases, the J end by 7 bases, with 14 bases between. The CDR3 has 14 residues. The CDR3 DNA is TGTGCCAGCACTCCCTCCCCGGGGAATTCACCCCTCCACTTT. Its translation: CASTPSPGNSPLHF.

CDR3 region: CASSLAPYTGQGSTDTQYF. The CDR3 bases are TGTGCCAGCAGCTTGGCCCCCTACACTGGACAGGGGTCCACAGATACGCAGTATTTT. The chain uses TRBV5-5 and TRBJ2-3, with 9 nucleotides matching TRBD1. Germline V CDR1 and CDR2: SGHKS, YYEKEE (reference sequence). V was clipped by 0 bases and J by 2 bases; unmatched bases: 13. The CDR3 has 19 residues.

This clone was counted a single time. The chain employs TRBV28 and TRBJ2-7; D is possibly TRBD1 (5 bases). This CDR3 has 14 residues. From germline, CDR1 is MDHEN and CDR2 SYDVKM. The V gene lost 5 bases and the J gene lost 6 bases, with 17 bases spanning the gap. CDR3 sequence reads: CASSPDPRDFEQYF. CDR3 nucleotide sequence: TGTGCCAGCAGTCCAGACCCCAGGGATTTCGAGCAGTACTTC.

The J gene is TRBJ1-1, the V gene TRBV6-5; no firm D call. From germline, CDR1 is MNHEY and CDR2 SVGAGI. V lost 6 bases, J lost 1 base, and 15 bases lay in between. The CDR3 extends over 15 amino acids. CDR3 sequence: CASSKLYERNTEAFF. The CDR3 bases are TGTGCCAGCAGCAAATTGTACGAGCGGAACACTGAAGCTTTCTTT.

The rearrangement links TRBV12-5 to TRBJ2-3; a weak D match, TRBD2 (5 bases). Germline V gives CDR1 LGHNT, CDR2 FRNRAP. The CDR3 is 19 amino acids. Trimming pared 0 bases from V and 1 base from J, leaving 20 bases between. CDR3 coding DNA: TGTGCTAGTGGTTTGGTACCACTCCCCGCGGGCAGGCGCACAGATACGCAGTATTTT. This gives the protein CASGLVPLPAGRRTDTQYF.

This chain links TRBV5-6 with TRBJ2-2, with 9 bases lining up with TRBD2. CDR1 is SGHDT, CDR2 YYEEEE, per germline. The J segment lost 3 bases and the V segment lost 4 bases, leaving 7 bases of the junction unmatched. This CDR3 is built from 16 residues. The CDR3 reads CASSRTSVRDTGELFF. The CDR3 DNA reads TGTGCCAGCAGCAGGACTAGCGTTAGAGACACCGGGGAGCTGTTTTTT.

The V and J genes are TRBV10-3 and TRBJ2-7; D may be TRBD2 (6 bases). This CDR3 has 13 amino acids. V shed 8 bases and J shed 0 bases, with 11 bases lying between them. Germline CDR1 reads ENHRY; CDR2 reads SYGVKD. The chain's CDR3 is CAIGDSHSYEQYF. The CDR3 region has the DNA TGTGCCATCGGGGACTCTCACTCCTACGAGCAGTACTTC.

The chain couples TRBV29-1 to TRBJ2-1; D gene uncertain. This CDR3 contains 12 residues. With 2 bases removed from V and 10 bases from J, the gap between germline ends came to 12 bases. Per germline, CDR1 SQVTM and CDR2 ANQGSEA. The CDR3 bases are TGCAGCGTTGAATTTGTAGCTGTAGAGCAGTTCTTC. This codes for CSVEFVAVEQFF.

The genes are TRBV15 and TRBJ2-1, with TRBD1 as a possible D gene (5 bases). V was pared by 0 bases and J by 6 bases, with 18 bases between. The length of the CDR3 is 17 residues. Germline lookup yields CDR1 LNHNV and CDR2 YYDKDF (reference sequence). In nucleotides, the CDR3 is TGTGCCACCAGCAGAGATTTAGGGGCAAAATCGACCAATGAGCAGTTCTTC. Translating it yields CATSRDLGAKSTNEQFF.

V usage is TRBV10-1 and J usage is TRBJ2-3; 12 bases match TRBD2. This CDR3 is 15 amino acids long. The J segment lost 2 bases and the V segment lost 4 bases, leaving 1 base of the junction unmatched. From germline, CDR1 is WNHNN and CDR2 SYGVQD (reference sequence). CDR3 nucleotides: TGCGCCAGCAGTGGGACTAGCGGGAACACAGATACGCAGTATTTT. Protein sequence: CASSGTSGNTDTQYF.

The chain combines TRBV5-1 with TRBJ1-5; weak D call: TRBD1 (5 bases). Germline lookup yields CDR1 SGHRS and CDR2 YFSETQ. This CDR3 is 15 amino acids long. Trimming removed 1 base from V and 1 base from J, with 9 bases in between. The CDR3 region has the DNA TGCGCCAGCAGCTTGCAGGGTCGGAGCAATCAGCCCCAGCATTTT. Protein: CASSLQGRSNQPQHF.

The J gene is TRBJ1-2, the V gene TRBV7-9; D is possibly TRBD1 (6 bases). In germline, CDR1 is SEHNR, CDR2 FQNEAQ (reference sequence). Trimming pared 1 base from V and 0 bases from J, leaving 9 bases between. The CDR3 spans 15 residues. The CDR3 DNA reads TGTGCCAGCAGCTTAGGACAGGCAGCTAACTATGGCTACACCTTC. Its protein is CASSLGQAANYGYTF.

The chain couples TRBV7-2 to TRBJ2-7, with 8 bases aligning to TRBD2. Germline assignment: CDR1 SGHTA and CDR2 FQGNSA. The CDR3 sequence is 16 residues long. V was pared by 5 bases and J by 0 bases, with 9 bases of the junction left unmatched. The CDR3, as DNA: TGTGCCAGCAGCCGGGGGGGGACTATGGGCTCCTACGAGCAGTACTTC. Protein product: CASSRGGTMGSYEQYF.

The chain links TRBV11-2 to TRBJ2-1; D gene unclear. The CDR3 extends over 15 amino acids. V lost 1 base to trimming and J lost 1 base, with 8 bases between them. The germline gives CDR1 SGHAT, CDR2 FQNNGV. The CDR3 nucleotides are TGTGCCAGCAGCTTAGTCCCCGGTTCCTACAATGAGCAGTTCTTC. It yields the protein CASSLVPGSYNEQFF.

This rearrangement joins TRBV11-2 to TRBJ2-7, with 7 bases aligning to TRBD2. V shed 5 bases and J 3 bases; nucleotides not matched to a gene: 7. Germline V gene sequence: CDR1 SGHAT, CDR2 FQNNGV. This CDR3 is built from 14 residues. CDR3 DNA sequence: TGTGCCAGCAGCCCGGGGCCTAGCGGCTACGAGCAGTACTTC. It codes for CASSPGPSGYEQYF.

The chain links TRBV29-1 to TRBJ2-5, with D possibly being TRBD1 (8 bases). Germline lookup yields CDR1 SQVTM and CDR2 ANQGSEA. Trimming removed 3 bases from V and 3 bases from J, with 14 bases in between. The CDR3 sequence is 14 residues long. The CDR3 DNA is TGCAGCGTTGACCTACAGGGGGGGGAAGAGACCCAGTACTTC. Encoded protein: CSVDLQGGEETQYF.

The rearrangement joins TRBV7-2 to TRBJ2-7, with D possibly matching TRBD2 (6 bases). Trimming took off 4 bases at V and 0 bases at J, with 10 bases between the two ends. Per germline, CDR1 SGHTA and CDR2 FQGNSA. The length of the CDR3 is 14 residues. Here the CDR3 DNA reads TGTGCCAGCAGCTCGCGGGGCTACTCCTACGAGCAGTACTTC. This codes for CASSSRGYSYEQYF.

The J gene is TRBJ1-2, the V gene TRBV4-2; D unresolved. CDR1 and CDR2 (germline): LGHNA, YNFKEQ. Trimming shortened V by 6 bases and J by 8 bases, and 19 bases separated the two germline ends. This CDR3 spans 14 amino acids. The CDR3, as DNA: TGTGCCAGCAGTCAACGTCGTCGGGGTGACGGCTACACCTTC. Amino acid sequence: CASSQRRRGDGYTF.

The chain is built from TRBV7-6 and TRBJ2-7, with a tentative D call TRBD1 (6 bases). Trimming removed 5 bases at V and 2 bases at J, with 16 bases between. CDR3 length equals 15 residues. Germline V gene data show CDR1 as SGHVS and CDR2 as FNYEAQ. The CDR3 nucleotides read TGTGCCAGCAGCCACTGGCAGGGGAGCACCTACGAGCAGTACTTC. Residues: CASSHWQGSTYEQYF.

The chain recombines TRBV9 with TRBJ2-1; 10 positions agree with TRBD2. V lost 4 bases to trimming and J lost 7 bases; unmatched junction nucleotides: 11. CDR3 size: 16 residues. Germline V CDR1 and CDR2: SGDLS, YYNGEE. CDR3 sequence: CASSPEPGLAQNEQFF. DNA for the CDR3: TGTGCCAGCAGCCCCGAACCGGGACTAGCGCAGAATGAGCAGTTCTTC. Together with reference TRBV9 and TRBJ2-1, the CDR3 gives the full variable domain: DSGVTQTPKHLITATGQRVTLRCSPRSGDLSVYWYQQSLDQGLQFLIQYYNGEERAKGNILERFSAQQFPDLHSELNLSSLELGDSALYFCASSPEPGLAQNEQFFGPGTRLTVL.

This chain uses TRBV29-1 with TRBJ2-3; D perhaps matches TRBD2 (6 bases). Germline CDR1 reads SQVTM; CDR2 reads ANQGSEA. This CDR3 spans 10 amino acids. With 7 bases removed from V and 10 bases from J, the gap between germline ends came to 12 bases. The CDR3 bases are TGCAGCGCTAGCGTGGGGGCGCAGTATTTT. It yields the protein CSASVGAQYF.

The count of this clone is one. This sample also contains other DNA sequences that code for the same CDR3. V is TRBV9 and J is TRBJ2-2; D remains unclear. The CDR3 loop spans 15 amino acids. V was pared by 4 bases and J by 1 base, with 11 bases between. CDR1 and CDR2 (germline): SGDLS, YYNGEE. The CDR3 DNA follows: TGTGCCAGCAGCCCGGTGGCAGGGAACACCGGGGAGCTGTTTTTT. Translating it yields CASSPVAGNTGELFF.